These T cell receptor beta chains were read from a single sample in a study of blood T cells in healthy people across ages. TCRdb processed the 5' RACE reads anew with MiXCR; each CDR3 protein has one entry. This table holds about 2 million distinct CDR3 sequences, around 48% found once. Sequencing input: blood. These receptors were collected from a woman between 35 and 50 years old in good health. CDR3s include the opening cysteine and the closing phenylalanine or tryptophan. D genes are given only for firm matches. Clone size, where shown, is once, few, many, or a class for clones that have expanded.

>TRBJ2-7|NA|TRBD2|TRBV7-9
TGTGCCAGCAGCTTGATTCGGGGGGGCTACAATGAGCAGTACTTC
CASSLIRGGYNEQYF
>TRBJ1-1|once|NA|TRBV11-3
TGTGCCAGCAGCGCCGGGGGGGATACTGAAGCTTTCTTT
CASSAGGDTEAFF
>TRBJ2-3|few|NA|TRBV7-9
TGTGCCAGCAGCTTTGGACCAGCATTTGCGCAGTATTTT
CASSFGPAFAQYF
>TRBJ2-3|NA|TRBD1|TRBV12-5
TGTGCTAGTGGTTGGGCCGGGGCCGGGACAGGGTCAGATACGCAGTATTTT
CASGWAGAGTGSDTQYF
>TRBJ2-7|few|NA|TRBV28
TGTGCCAGCAGTATAGGGCAGTCTCACGAGCAGTACTTC
CASSIGQSHEQYF
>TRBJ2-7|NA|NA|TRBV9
TGTGCCAGCAGCGCAGCAACAGGACCCTACGAGCAGTACTTC
CASSAATGPYEQYF
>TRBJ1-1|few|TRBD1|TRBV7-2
TGTGCCAGCAGCCACCAAGGACAGGGGACGAACACTGAAGCTTTCTTT
CASSHQGQGTNTEAFF
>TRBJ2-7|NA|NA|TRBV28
TGTGCCAGCAGTACTGACCGGGCACGGCAGTACTTC
CASSTDRARQYF
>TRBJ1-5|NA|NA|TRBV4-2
TGTGCCAGCAGCCAATCGGTCGAGCAGCCCCAGCATTTT
CASSQSVEQPQHF
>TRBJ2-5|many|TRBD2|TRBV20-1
TGCAGTGCTACCGGGACTACGCAAGAGACCCAGTACTTC
CSATGTTQETQYF
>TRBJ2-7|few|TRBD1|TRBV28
TGTGCCAGCAGTTCCTCGGGACAGGGGGTTTACGAGCAGTACTTC
CASSSSGQGVYEQYF
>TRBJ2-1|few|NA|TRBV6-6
TGTGCCAGCAGCCCGCGTTCCCCTGAAAATGAGCAGTTCTTC
CASSPRSPENEQFF
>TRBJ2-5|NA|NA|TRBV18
TGTGCCAGCTCAAGGTTCGGGGGCGGACAAGAGACCCAGTACTTC
CASSRFGGGQETQYF
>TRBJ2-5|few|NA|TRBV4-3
TGCGCCAGCAGCCAAGCACCGGGGATCGAGACCCAGTACTTC
CASSQAPGIETQYF
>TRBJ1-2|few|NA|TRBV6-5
TGTGCCAGCAGGGGGACCGGGCAGGGCTACACCTTC
CASRGTGQGYTF
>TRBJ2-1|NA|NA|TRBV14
TGTGCCAGCAGCCAAGTCCCCCTGGGACATAGCTCCTACAATGAGCAGTTCTTC
CASSQVPLGHSSYNEQFF
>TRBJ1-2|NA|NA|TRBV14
TGTGCCAGCAGCCGACCCTCTTCGGGTACCTCGCTCGATTTGTATGGCTACACCTTC
CASSRPSSGTSLDLYGYTF
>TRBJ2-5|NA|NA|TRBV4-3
TGCGCCAGCAGCCAGGCGCTGGATTTTTCGGAGACCCAGTACTTC
CASSQALDFSETQYF
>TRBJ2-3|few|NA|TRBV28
TGTGCCAGCAGTTTACCTGGAAATACGCAGTATTTT
CASSLPGNTQYF
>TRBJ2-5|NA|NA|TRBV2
TGTGCCAGCAGTGCAAGCTTGGGGGAGACCCAGTACTTC
CASSASLGETQYF
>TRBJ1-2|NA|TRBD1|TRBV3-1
TGTGCCAGCAGCCTAAACATAGGGGGCAACTATGGCTACACCTTC
CASSLNIGGNYGYTF
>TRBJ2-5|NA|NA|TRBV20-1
TGCAGTGCTAGTCAGGCGGACCCCAGGGAGACCCAGTACTTC
CSASQADPRETQYF
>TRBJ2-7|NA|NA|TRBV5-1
TGCGCCAGCAGCTTGGGACTAGATAACTCCGAGCAGTACTTC
CASSLGLDNSEQYF
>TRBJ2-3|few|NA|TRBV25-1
TGTGCCAGCAGTGATATGGGTACAGATACGCAGTATTTT
CASSDMGTDTQYF
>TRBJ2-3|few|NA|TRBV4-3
TGCGCCAGCAGCCAAGATAAGATTCGCACAGATACGCAGTATTTT
CASSQDKIRTDTQYF
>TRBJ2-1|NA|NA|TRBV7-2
TGTGCCAGCAGTCCCTCGCGGCTTTACAGTGAGCAGTTCTTC
CASSPSRLYSEQFF
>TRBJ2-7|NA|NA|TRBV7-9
TGTGCCAGCAGCTCGGATGTTGGAAACGGTAACTACGAGCAGTACTTC
CASSSDVGNGNYEQYF
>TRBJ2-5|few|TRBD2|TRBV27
TGTGCCAGCAGTCTACTAGCGGGGGGCCTCTTGGAGACCCAGTACTTC
CASSLLAGGLLETQYF
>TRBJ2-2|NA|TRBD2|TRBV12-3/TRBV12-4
TGTGCCAGCAGAGCGGGAGGGAACACCGGGGAGCTGTTTTTT
CASRAGGNTGELFF
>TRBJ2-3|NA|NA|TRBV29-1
TGCAGCGCCGGGACCTCTTTATTCACAGATACGCAGTATTTT
CSAGTSLFTDTQYF
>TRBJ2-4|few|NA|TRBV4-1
TGCGCCAGCAGCCAAGATTTTGGGCGGTCTTTAGCCAAAAACATTCAGTACTTC
CASSQDFGRSLAKNIQYF
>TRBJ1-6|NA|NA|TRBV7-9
TGTGCCAGCAGCTTAAGGGGTGGGGCTTCACCCCTCCACTTT
CASSLRGGASPLHF
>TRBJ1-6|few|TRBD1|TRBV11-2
TGTGCCAGCAGCCACGACAGGGGGTATAATTCACCCCTCCACTTT
CASSHDRGYNSPLHF
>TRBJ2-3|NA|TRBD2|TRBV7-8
TGTGCCAACAAGCGGGGGGGCACAGATACGCAGTATTTT
CANKRGGTDTQYF
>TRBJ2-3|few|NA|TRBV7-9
TGTGCCAGCAGCTTTTGGTCCGCCCCAGATACGCAGTATTTT
CASSFWSAPDTQYF
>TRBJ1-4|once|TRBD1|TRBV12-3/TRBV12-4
TGTGCCAGCAGTTTAATAGAGGGGGCTGAAAAACTGTTTTTT
CASSLIEGAEKLFF
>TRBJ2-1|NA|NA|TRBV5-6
TGTGCCAGCAGTCGGGGATCCCCTTCCTACAATGAGCAGTTCTTC
CASSRGSPSYNEQFF
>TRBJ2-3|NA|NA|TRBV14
TGTGCCAGCAGCCAAGGGGGACAAGTTTTCGATACGCAGTATTTT
CASSQGGQVFDTQYF
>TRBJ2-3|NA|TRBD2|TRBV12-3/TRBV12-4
TGTGCCAGCAGTCCCGTAGAGACTAGCGGGGGGACCAATGGCACAGATACGCAGTATTTT
CASSPVETSGGTNGTDTQYF
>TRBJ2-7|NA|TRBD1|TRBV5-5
TGTGCCAGCAGCGGCGGACAGGCTCAATCCTACGAGCAGTACTTC
CASSGGQAQSYEQYF
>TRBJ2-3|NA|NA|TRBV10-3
TGTGCCATCGGGCGGGGGCTCCGCACAGATACGCAGTATTTT
CAIGRGLRTDTQYF
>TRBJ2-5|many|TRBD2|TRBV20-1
TGCAGTCCAGCGGGACCAGAGCGGGAGACCCAGTACTTC
CSPAGPERETQYF
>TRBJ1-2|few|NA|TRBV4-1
TGCGCCAGCAGCCAGCAGGAACTCGGGGATGGCTACACCTTC
CASSQQELGDGYTF